What follows describes a single T cell receptor beta chain. At least ten counts were recorded for this clonotype. There is no known antigen for this receptor. Per-nucleotide qualities are absent, and no much larger clonotype sits a single base away. This entry comes from a study of CD8 T cells in ankylosing spondylitis (dated by TCRdb to about 2017). Regarding the study in general: To find TCR variants linked to disease, the study profiled T cell receptor beta repertoires in ankylosing spondylitis patients and healthy donors. Peripheral blood was sampled, and synovial fluid was additionally collected from ankylosing spondylitis patients. The full study cohort comprised 25 ankylosing spondylitis patients and over 95 healthy donors.

Points the paper makes about the study in general: Significant enrichment of the disease-linked clones was reported in matched synovial fluid samples from ankylosing spondylitis patients. Some motif variants were previously reported in synovial fluid and blood of reactive arthritis patients, suggesting common disease-initiation mechanisms. In peripheral blood, the disease-linked clones were found at relatively low frequencies and had a CD8+ phenotype. Blood from ankylosing spondylitis patients appeared to be characterized by a TCR beta motif composed of 7 to 9 highly homologous amino acid variants.

CDR1 SGDLS and CDR2 YYNGEE are derived from the germline V gene. V sheds 4 bases and J sheds 0 bases, leaving 12 bases between their ends. From the cysteine up to the phenylalanine, the CDR3 has a length of 15 residues. Here the CDR3 DNA is all that survives: 45 bases in frame from base 1. The sequencer was an Illumina HiSeq 2500. Quantitative 5'-RACE with molecular barcodes was used to prepare TCR beta libraries. In the original analysis: A new computational method, built on a probabilistic model of VDJ rearrangement, was used to identify disease-linked TCR variants. Through fastp at Q25 and MiXCR, TCRdb rebuilt clones from the public reads, retaining in-frame beta chains. CDR3 protein duplicates are merged, each entry listing the most common genes and DNA. The V and J calls follow TCRdb's processing rather than the paper's. This sample gives roughly 490,000 distinct CDR3 sequences in total; about 5.2% of them show up just once. The ten largest make up 3.5% of the sample.

The specimen was blood, either unsorted or a sorted T cell fraction (not recorded which). The sequence derives from a male donor with ankylosing spondylitis. Recombination linked TRBV9 to TRBJ2-3, with the D gene call left open. CDR3 region: CASSPVPASTDTQYF. The DNA sequence reads TGTGCCAGCAGCCCCGTACCCGCGAGCACAGATACGCAGTATTTT.